Following are 4 T cell receptor beta chains from one sample sequenced in a study of OX40 agonist ivuxolimab in advanced cancers. The method behind the library was the immunoSEQ multiplex PCR assay. In TCRdb, the immuneACCESS table is reduced to in-frame sequences with V and J assigned. These tables do not hold every clone; where another copy was compared, an unresolved V gene accounts for under half, and the others remain unexplained. The sample table contains roughly 32,000 clones; only one count was recorded for roughly 87% of them. The top ten clones comprise approximately 26% of the sample. Sequences were derived from CD4+ or CD8+ T cells sorted from blood, sampled in a trial of the OX40 agonist ivuxolimab. All receptors come from an adult with an advanced solid tumor such as melanoma, head and neck, liver or kidney cancer.

J is TRBJ1-5 and V is TRBV6-4, with D possibly being TRBD1 (5 bases). The V end was cut by 4 bases, the J end by 5 bases, with 21 bases between. This CDR3 region has 17 residues. CDR1 and CDR2 from the germline V gene are MRHNA and SNTAGT. The CDR3 loop is CASSGGEGLVRDQPQHF. The CDR3 coding sequence is TGTGCCAGCAGTGGAGGGGAGGGCCTAGTTAGGGATCAGCCCCAGCATTTT.

The rearrangement uses TRBV2 and TRBJ1-5, with TRBD1 identical over 8 bases. Trimming at V came to 6 bases and at J to 6 bases, leaving 7 bases not matched to a gene. The CDR3 is 14 amino acids. The germline CDR1 and CDR2 sequences are SNHLY and FYNNEI. CDR3 sequence: CASRVTGGAQPQHF. The CDR3 DNA reads as TGTGCCAGCAGAGTTACAGGGGGAGCTCAGCCCCAGCATTTT.

Only a few counts were recorded for this clone. The chain joins TRBV4-1 to TRBJ2-7; perhaps D is TRBD1 or TRBD2 (5 bases each). The germline V gene has CDR1 MGHRA and CDR2 YSYEKL. The ends were cut back, 5 bases at V and 2 bases at J, with 13 bases in the middle. The CDR3 has 14 residues. The DNA of the CDR3 is TGCGCCAGCAGCTATAGGGACGGCGCCTACGAGCAGTACTTC. This gives the protein CASSYRDGAYEQYF.

V gene TRBV27 combines with J gene TRBJ2-3; weak D call: TRBD1 (5 bases). Between the trimmed V and J ends, which lost 2 bases and 4 bases, there was a span of 7 bases. There are 13 residues in the CDR3. The V gene's germline CDR1 is MNHEY and CDR2 SMNVEV (reference sequence). CDR3 amino acids: CASSLQGADTQYF. The DNA of the CDR3 is TGTGCCAGCAGTTTACAGGGCGCAGATACGCAGTATTTT.